Shown below are 13 T cell receptor beta chains from a single sample sequenced in a study of blood T cell repertoires in COVID-19. Some clones are missing from TCRdb's copy, which holds only in-frame ones; the method was immunoSEQ multiplex PCR. The table includes some 490,000 clones, 70% to 90% detected once. The sequenced sample consisted of PBMCs or T cells enriched from blood (not recorded which). These receptors all stem from a woman between 55 and 75 years old who had recovered from COVID-19.

In this sample, this clone turned up once. This specimen includes other DNA sequences encoding the same CDR3. This chain joins TRBV18 and TRBJ2-5, with D maybe TRBD2 (6 bases). The CDR3 has 13 residues. Germline CDR1 is KGHSH and CDR2 is LQKENI. Trimming stripped 2 bases from V and 5 bases from J, with 9 bases between. The chain's CDR3 is CASSPGGGETQYF. The CDR3, as DNA: TGTGCCAGCTCACCAGGGGGAGGTGAGACCCAGTACTTC.

The J gene is TRBJ1-2, the V gene TRBV5-3; D unclear. TRBV5-3 is marked as an open reading frame, function uncertain. CDR3 length equals 14 residues. V was trimmed by 1 base and J by 0 bases, leaving 7 bases between them. CDR3 bases: TGTGCCAGAAGCTTGATGGAGACTAACTATGGCTACACCTTC. The encoded protein is CARSLMETNYGYTF.

The chain carries TRBV2 and TRBJ2-1, with D uncertain. Germline V gene lookup returns CDR1 SNHLY and CDR2 FYNNEI. This CDR3 comprises 15 residues. Trimming removed 2 bases at V and 2 bases at J, with 10 bases between. The CDR3 DNA reads as TGTGCCAGCAGTGAACGGGTAGGTCCCTACAATGAGCAGTTCTTC. The encoded protein is CASSERVGPYNEQFF.

This chain connects TRBV6-2 or TRBV6-3 to TRBJ2-1; TRBD2 matches 9 bases. Germline CDR1 is MNHEY and CDR2 is SVGEGT. V lost 6 bases to trimming and J lost 7 bases; unmatched junction nucleotides: 13. The CDR3 spans 16 residues. CDR3 sequence: CASSSTRRGGWNEQFF. For the CDR3, the DNA is TGTGCCAGCAGCTCCACTAGGCGGGGGGGCTGGAATGAGCAGTTCTTC.

The rearrangement uses TRBV5-1 and TRBJ2-2; tentatively, D is TRBD1 (5 bases). With 3 bases removed from V and 5 bases from J, the gap between germline ends came to 17 bases. CDR1 and CDR2 (germline): SGHRS, YFSETQ. There are 16 residues in the CDR3. DNA of the CDR3: TGCGCCAGCAGCTGGACAATTCCCCGGGCGACCGGGGAGCTGTTTTTT. The encoded protein is CASSWTIPRATGELFF.

The chain combines TRBV5-4 with TRBJ1-1, with TRBD1 identical over 7 bases. The CDR3 length is 12 residues. Germline trimming cut 2 bases from V and 9 bases from J; bases unmatched to any gene: 4. The germline V gene has CDR1 SGHNT and CDR2 YYREEE (reference sequence). The CDR3 region is CASSFPTGQAFF. CDR3 sequence (DNA): TGTGCCAGCAGCTTTCCGACAGGGCAAGCTTTCTTT.

This sequence joins TRBV7-9 and TRBJ1-2; D is possibly TRBD1 (6 bases). CDR3 length: 13 residues. V lost 6 bases and J lost 8, with 16 bases in between. Germline loops: CDR1 SEHNR, CDR2 FQNEAQ (reference sequence). CDR3 region: CASSEPGAPGYTF. DNA of the CDR3: TGTGCCAGCAGTGAGCCAGGGGCGCCAGGCTACACCTTC.

The chain couples TRBV6-5 to TRBJ1-5; D may be TRBD1 (6 bases). The V gene's germline CDR1 is MNHEY and CDR2 SVGAGI. V lost 2 bases and J lost 2, with 7 bases in between. The CDR3 sequence is 14 residues long. The CDR3 DNA reads TGTGCCAGCAGTTACAGGACAGGCAATCAGCCCCAGCATTTT. As protein: CASSYRTGNQPQHF.

The V and J genes are TRBV10-1 and TRBJ2-1, with a tentative D call TRBD2 (6 bases). Germline CDR1 is WNHNN and CDR2 is SYGVQD (reference sequence). CDR3 length: 14 residues. The V and J ends lost 0 bases and 9 bases respectively, with 12 bases between them. The CDR3 spells CASSESTGGVEQFF. The CDR3 nucleotides read TGCGCCAGCAGTGAGTCGACCGGGGGTGTTGAGCAGTTCTTC.

The J gene is TRBJ2-5, the V gene TRBV5-1; 15 nucleotides match TRBD2. CDR3 length: 17 residues. Germline lookup yields CDR1 SGHRS and CDR2 YFSETQ. V lost 0 bases to trimming and J lost 5 bases; unmatched junction nucleotides: 5. In DNA, the CDR3 is TGCGCCAGCAGCTTGGCCGGACTAGCGGGGGGGATCGAGACCCAGTACTTC. This codes for CASSLAGLAGGIETQYF. The full variable domain, in which reference TRBV5-1 and TRBJ2-5 provide the parts outside the CDR3, is KAGVTQTPRYLIKTRGQQVTLSCSPISGHRSVSWYQQTPGQGLQFLFEYFSETQRNKGNFPGRFSGRQFSNSRSEMNVSTLELGDSALYLCASSLAGLAGGIETQYFGPGTRLLVL.

The chain has TRBV5-1 and TRBJ2-7, with D unclear. This CDR3 spans 14 amino acids. Germline V gene data show CDR1 as SGHRS and CDR2 as YFSETQ. V was clipped by 6 bases and J by 1 base, with 14 bases between them. This chain's CDR3 is CASTARGDSYEQYF. In DNA, the CDR3 is TGCGCCAGCACCGCCCGCGGAGATTCCTACGAGCAGTACTTC.

This clone was seen a single time. The V and J genes are TRBV6-5 and TRBJ1-5, with D possibly TRBD1 on 6 matching bases. The V end was cut by 4 bases, the J end by 3 bases, with 13 bases between. The CDR3 has 15 amino acids. Germline-derived CDR1 and CDR2 are MNHEY and SVGAGI. The DNA of the CDR3 is TGTGCCAGCAGTTGGAGGGGGGGGGACAATCAGCCCCAGCATTTT. Its protein is CASSWRGGDNQPQHF.

The V gene is TRBV27, the J gene TRBJ1-6; 9 nucleotides line up with TRBD1. The CDR3 runs to 14 residues. Germline V gives CDR1 MNHEY, CDR2 SMNVEV (reference sequence). V lost 6 bases and J lost 7; bases outside the gene matches: 4. The CDR3 nucleotides read TGTGCCAGCAGGTGGGACAGGGAGAATTCACCCCTCCACTTT. Translating gives CASRWDRENSPLHF.